These T cell receptor beta chains were read from a single sample in a study of T-cell reconstitution after alpha-beta-depleted transplantation in children. One entry per CDR3 protein results from TCRdb running MiXCR on the PCR reads. The data hold some 130,000 distinct CDR3 sequences, with about a tenth observed a single time. The source was PBMCs, mostly from graft donor cells, collected 180 days after TCRalphabeta/CD19-depleted stem cell transplant. The receptor set was obtained from a girl under two years old who had a stem cell transplant for combined immunodeficiency, so the T cells may come from the graft donor. Each CDR3 is given with its conserved first and last residue. D genes are given only for firm matches. Expanded clones are given a class, and other clones once, few, many or no size at all.

CDR3nt	CDR3aa	d_gene	abundance	v_gene	j_gene
TGTGCCAGCAGCTTAGGCAGGAGCAATCAGCCCCAGCATTTT	CASSLGRSNQPQHF	-	few	TRBV7-8	TRBJ1-5
TGCAGTGACACCGGGACATCTACCTACGAGCAGTACTTC	CSDTGTSTYEQYF	-	few	TRBV20-1	TRBJ2-7
TGTGCCATCAAGTTACGGACAGGGGAAGCTGAAGCTTTCTTT	CAIKLRTGEAEAFF	TRBD1	many	TRBV10-3	TRBJ1-1
TGCGCCAGCAGCTTGGGTACAGGGCTCTTGAACACTGAAGCTTTCTTT	CASSLGTGLLNTEAFF	-	-	TRBV5-1	TRBJ1-1
TGTGCCAGCAGTTTAGGGGGGAGCTCCTATAATTCACCCCTCCACTTT	CASSLGGSSYNSPLHF	-	few	TRBV12-3/TRBV12-4	TRBJ1-6
TGTGCCAGCAGCCAAGAGGGACAGGGGTACAATGAGCAGTTCTTC	CASSQEGQGYNEQFF	TRBD1	few	TRBV4-2	TRBJ2-1
TGCAGTGCTAGAGGAAGGGACGGATACACAGATACGCAGTATTTT	CSARGRDGYTDTQYF	-	few	TRBV20-1	TRBJ2-3
TGTGCCTGGAGTGTAAGGACCCCCGCGACTAACTACAATGAGCAGTTCTTC	CAWSVRTPATNYNEQFF	-	many	TRBV30	TRBJ2-1
TGTGCCAGCAGTTTAGCGAAAACGCCGAAGACCCAGTACTTC	CASSLAKTPKTQYF	-	-	TRBV12-3/TRBV12-4	TRBJ2-5
TGCAGTGCTAGAGCCCCGGGACCTTACACTGAAGCTTTCTTT	CSARAPGPYTEAFF	-	few	TRBV20-1	TRBJ1-1
TGCAGCGTTGAAGCCCGGTCTGTTCCCTACGAGCAGTACTTC	CSVEARSVPYEQYF	-	-	TRBV29-1	TRBJ2-7
TGTGCCAGCAGTTACTCTTTAGCGGGCAACTACGAGCAGTACTTC	CASSYSLAGNYEQYF	TRBD2	few	TRBV6-5	TRBJ2-7
TGTGCCAGCAGCCCCGGTGGGCAGCAAGAGACCCAGTACTTC	CASSPGGQQETQYF	-	many	TRBV7-8	TRBJ2-5
TGCAGTGCGAGGACTAGCGGAAGTTTGCAGTACTTC	CSARTSGSLQYF	TRBD2	-	TRBV20-1	TRBJ2-7
TGTGCCAGCAGCCCCGGACACTTCCCCTACGAGCAGTACTTC	CASSPGHFPYEQYF	-	-	TRBV7-2	TRBJ2-7
TGTGCCAGCAGCCAAGAAGTAGGGGGGGGGATCGAGCAGTACTTC	CASSQEVGGGIEQYF	-	few	TRBV4-2	TRBJ2-7
TGTGCCATGAGCCCTGGGACCCACTACACCGGGGAGCTGTTTTTT	CAMSPGTHYTGELFF	-	-	TRBV28	TRBJ2-2
TGTGCCAGCAGTTTCCGGTACGGTCCCTACGAGCAGTACTTC	CASSFRYGPYEQYF	-	few	TRBV12-3/TRBV12-4	TRBJ2-7
TGCGCCAGCAGCTTGAATGGGGCCCCACCCCTCCACTTT	CASSLNGAPPLHF	-	few	TRBV5-1	TRBJ1-6
TGTGCCAGCAGTCGGGCCGGGACAGGGACCTACGAGCAGTACTTC	CASSRAGTGTYEQYF	TRBD1	-	TRBV12-3/TRBV12-4	TRBJ2-7
TGCAGTGCTAGAAGTACAGAGAACACTGAAGCTTTCTTT	CSARSTENTEAFF	-	-	TRBV20-1	TRBJ1-1
TGTGCCAGCAGCTTAGGGGGGAGCGAGACCCAGTACTTC	CASSLGGSETQYF	-	many	TRBV7-2	TRBJ2-5
TGTGCCAGCAGCGTAGGCGGGGGATACCCGCAAGAGACCCAGTACTTC	CASSVGGGYPQETQYF	TRBD2	-	TRBV9	TRBJ2-5
TGCAGTGCTAGAGGAAAAAGCGGGAGAGGAAGCTACGAGCAGTACTTC	CSARGKSGRGSYEQYF	TRBD2	-	TRBV20-1	TRBJ2-7
TGTGCCAGCAGTTTTGGCGGGAGGGCCGGGGAGACCCAGTACTTC	CASSFGGRAGETQYF	TRBD2	few	TRBV12-3/TRBV12-4	TRBJ2-5
TGCAGTGCTAGGCGGGACCAAGAGACCCAGTACTTC	CSARRDQETQYF	-	many	TRBV20-1	TRBJ2-5
TGTGCCAGCAGTTACCGAGGACAGGGCGTTTGGGACAATGAGAAGTTCTTC	CASSYRGQGVWDNEKFF	TRBD1	-	TRBV6-5	TRBJ2-1
TGTGCCAGCAGTCTAAATGGAGAACGCGAGCAGTACTTC	CASSLNGEREQYF	-	-	TRBV12-3/TRBV12-4	TRBJ2-7
TGTGCCACCTGCCAAGGCCGCCGGACCTATAGCTCCTACGAGCAGTACTTC	CATCQGRRTYSSYEQYF	-	few	TRBV3-1	TRBJ2-7
TGCGCCAGCAGCTTGGATGGGAATGAGCAGTTCTTC	CASSLDGNEQFF	-	few	TRBV5-1	TRBJ2-1
TGTGCCTGGAGTGTCGGGCACTACGAGCAGTACTTC	CAWSVGHYEQYF	-	-	TRBV30	TRBJ2-7
TGCCTCGTGAGGGTGGGCACTGAAGCTTTCTTT	CLVRVGTEAFF	-	few	TRBV29-1	TRBJ1-1
TGTGCCAGCACGGAATCCTTTATTAAGAGGCGGGACACCATATATTTT	CASTESFIKRRDTIYF	-	-	TRBV7-2	TRBJ1-3
TGTGCCAGCAGTTATTGGGCCGGGACAGGGTACTACGAGCAGTACTTC	CASSYWAGTGYYEQYF	TRBD1	few	TRBV6-5	TRBJ2-7
TGTGCCAGCAGACTAGACAGGGACTACGAGCAGTACTTC	CASRLDRDYEQYF	TRBD1	-	TRBV7-2	TRBJ2-7
TGTGCCGGATGGGGAAAACTGTTTTTT	CAGWGKLFF	-	few	TRBV6-1	TRBJ1-4
TGCAGCGCCTGGGGACAGGGGAACACTGAAGCTTTCTTT	CSAWGQGNTEAFF	TRBD1	-	TRBV29-1	TRBJ1-1
TGTGCCAGCAGTTGGGGCGGGAATTATGAGCAGTTCTTC	CASSWGGNYEQFF	-	-	TRBV6-2/TRBV6-3	TRBJ2-1
TGCAGTGCTACACTAGCGGGGGGAGGGGAGACCCAGTACTTC	CSATLAGGGETQYF	TRBD2	few	TRBV20-1	TRBJ2-5
TGTGCCAGCAGCCTAGGACCCGGGACTAGTCGGTTCTTC	CASSLGPGTSRFF	TRBD2	-	TRBV11-1	TRBJ2-1
TGTGCCAGCAGCTTAGCTAACAGCTACGAGCAGTACTTC	CASSLANSYEQYF	-	-	TRBV7-2	TRBJ2-7
TGTGCCAGCAGTTTCTCGCGGGATACGCAGTATTTT	CASSFSRDTQYF	-	few	TRBV28	TRBJ2-3